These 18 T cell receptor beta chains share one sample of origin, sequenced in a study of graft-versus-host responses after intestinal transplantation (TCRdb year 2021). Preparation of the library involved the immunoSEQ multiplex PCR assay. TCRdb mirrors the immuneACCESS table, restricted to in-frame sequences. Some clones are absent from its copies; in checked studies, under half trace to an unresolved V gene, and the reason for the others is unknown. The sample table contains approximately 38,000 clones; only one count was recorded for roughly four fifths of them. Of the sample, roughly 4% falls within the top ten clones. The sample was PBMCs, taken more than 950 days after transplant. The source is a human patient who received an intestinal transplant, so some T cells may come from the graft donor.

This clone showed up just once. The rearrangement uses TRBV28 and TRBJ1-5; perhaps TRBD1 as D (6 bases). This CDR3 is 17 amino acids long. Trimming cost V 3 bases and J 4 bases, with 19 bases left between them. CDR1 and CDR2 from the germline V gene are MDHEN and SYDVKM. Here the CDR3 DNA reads TGTGCCAGCAGTTTGATGGGGGGGGCGCCGAATAATCAGCCCCAGCATTTT. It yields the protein CASSLMGGAPNNQPQHF.

This CDR3 reads CAISLGDTQYF. In DNA, the CDR3 is TGTGCCATCTCTTTGGGAGATACGCAGTATTTT. This sequence joins TRBV6-1 and TRBJ2-3; D not certain. Deletions cut 10 bases from V and 5 bases from J, with 10 bases between. The CDR3 has 11 amino acids. Germline-derived CDR1 and CDR2 are MNHNS and SASEGT.

CDR3 loop: CASSPEERVSYEQYF. DNA for the CDR3: TGTGCCAGCTCACCAGAGGAGAGGGTCTCCTACGAGCAGTACTTC. The rearrangement uses TRBV18 and TRBJ2-7; D might be TRBD2 (5 bases). V was trimmed by 2 bases and J by 0 bases, leaving 11 bases between them. The CDR3 has 15 residues. The germline gives CDR1 KGHSH, CDR2 LQKENI.

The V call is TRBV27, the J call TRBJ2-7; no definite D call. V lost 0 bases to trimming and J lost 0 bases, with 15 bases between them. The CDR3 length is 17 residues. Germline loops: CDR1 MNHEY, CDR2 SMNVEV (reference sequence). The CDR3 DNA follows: TGTGCCAGCAGTTTATCGTTCCTCCAGTCCAGCTCCTACGAGCAGTACTTC. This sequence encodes CASSLSFLQSSSYEQYF.

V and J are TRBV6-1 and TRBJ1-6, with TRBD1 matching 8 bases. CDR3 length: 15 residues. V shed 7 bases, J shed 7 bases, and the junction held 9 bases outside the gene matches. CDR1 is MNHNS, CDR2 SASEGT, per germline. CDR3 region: CASTTRGQENSPLHF. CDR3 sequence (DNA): TGTGCCAGCACCACTCGGGGACAGGAAAATTCACCCCTCCACTTT.

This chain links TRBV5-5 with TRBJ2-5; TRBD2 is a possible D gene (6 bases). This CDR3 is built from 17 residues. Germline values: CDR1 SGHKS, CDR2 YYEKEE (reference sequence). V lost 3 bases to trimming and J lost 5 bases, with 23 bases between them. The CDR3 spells CASSSIPTAAGYETQYF. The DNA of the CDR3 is TGTGCCAGCAGCTCAATACCCACCGCCGCGGGGTATGAGACCCAGTACTTC.

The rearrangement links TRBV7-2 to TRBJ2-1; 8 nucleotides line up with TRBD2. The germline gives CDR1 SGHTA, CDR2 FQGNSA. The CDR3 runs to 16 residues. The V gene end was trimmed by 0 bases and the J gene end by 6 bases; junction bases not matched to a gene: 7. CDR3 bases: TGTGCCAGCAGCTTAGCGCCGAGACTAGCGTTCAATGAGCAGTTCTTC. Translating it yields CASSLAPRLAFNEQFF.

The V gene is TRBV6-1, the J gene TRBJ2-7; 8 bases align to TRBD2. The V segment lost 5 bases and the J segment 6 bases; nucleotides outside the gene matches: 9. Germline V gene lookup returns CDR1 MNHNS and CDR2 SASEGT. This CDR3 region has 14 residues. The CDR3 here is CASSFAGGAPEQYF. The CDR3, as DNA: TGTGCCAGCAGTTTTGCGGGAGGTGCCCCCGAGCAGTACTTC.

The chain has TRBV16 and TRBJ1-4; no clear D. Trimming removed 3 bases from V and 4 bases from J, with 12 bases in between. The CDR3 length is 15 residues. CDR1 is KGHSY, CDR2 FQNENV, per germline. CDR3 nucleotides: TGTGCCAGCAGCCAGGTGAAGATAGGTAATGAAAAACTGTTTTTT. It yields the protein CASSQVKIGNEKLFF.

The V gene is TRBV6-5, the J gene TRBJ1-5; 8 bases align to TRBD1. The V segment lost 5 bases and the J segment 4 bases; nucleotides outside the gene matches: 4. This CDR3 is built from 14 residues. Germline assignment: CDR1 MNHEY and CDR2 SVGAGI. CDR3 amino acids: CASSAGGNNQPQHF. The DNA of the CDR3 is TGTGCCAGCAGTGCAGGGGGCAATAATCAGCCCCAGCATTTT.

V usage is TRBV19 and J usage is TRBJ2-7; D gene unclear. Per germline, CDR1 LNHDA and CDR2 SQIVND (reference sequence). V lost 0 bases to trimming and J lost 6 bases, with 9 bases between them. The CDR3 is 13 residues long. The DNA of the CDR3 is TGTGCCAGTAGTATAGATCGTGACACCGAGCAGTACTTC. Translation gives CASSIDRDTEQYF.

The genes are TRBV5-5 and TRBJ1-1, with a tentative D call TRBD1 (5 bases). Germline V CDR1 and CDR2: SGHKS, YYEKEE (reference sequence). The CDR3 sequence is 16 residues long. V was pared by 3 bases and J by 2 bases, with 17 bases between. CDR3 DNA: TGTGCCAGCAGCTCCTACCTAAGGGGCACCAACACTGAAGCTTTCTTT. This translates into CASSSYLRGTNTEAFF.

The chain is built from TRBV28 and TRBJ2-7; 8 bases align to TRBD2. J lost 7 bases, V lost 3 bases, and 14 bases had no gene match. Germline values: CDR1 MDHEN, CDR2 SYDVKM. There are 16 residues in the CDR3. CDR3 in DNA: TGTGCCAGCAGTTTTTTCCCTGCCGGGGGGGTTGTGGAGCAGTACTTC. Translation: CASSFFPAGGVVEQYF.

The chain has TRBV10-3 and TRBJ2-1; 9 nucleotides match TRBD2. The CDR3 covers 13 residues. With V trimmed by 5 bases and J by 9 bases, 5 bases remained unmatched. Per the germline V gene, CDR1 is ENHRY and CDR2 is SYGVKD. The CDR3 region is CAISSGTSPEQFF. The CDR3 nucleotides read TGTGCCATCAGTTCCGGGACTAGCCCTGAGCAGTTCTTC.

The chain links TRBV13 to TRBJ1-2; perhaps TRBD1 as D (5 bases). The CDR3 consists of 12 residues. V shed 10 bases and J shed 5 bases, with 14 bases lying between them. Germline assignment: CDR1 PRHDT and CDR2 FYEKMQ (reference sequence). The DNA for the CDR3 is TGTGCCACCCCAGTAGGGGAATATGGCTACACCTTC. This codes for CATPVGEYGYTF. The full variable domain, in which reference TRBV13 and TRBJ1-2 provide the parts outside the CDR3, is AAGVIQSPRHLIKEKRETATLKCYPIPRHDTVYWYQQGPGQDPQFLISFYEKMQSDKGSIPDRFSAQQFSDYHSELNMSSLELGDSALYFCATPVGEYGYTFGSGTRLTVV.

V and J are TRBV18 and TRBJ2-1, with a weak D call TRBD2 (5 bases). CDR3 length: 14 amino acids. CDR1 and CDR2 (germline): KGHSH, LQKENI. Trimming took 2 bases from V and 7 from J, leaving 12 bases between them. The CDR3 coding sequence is TGTGCCAGCTCACCATCCATTACTAGAAATGAGCAGTTCTTC. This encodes CASSPSITRNEQFF.

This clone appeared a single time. The CDR3 DNA sequence: TGCAGCGTTTCTTGGCAGCGGAACACCGGGGAGCTGTTTTTT. Translated, it gives CSVSWQRNTGELFF. This chain joins TRBV29-1 and TRBJ2-2, with D unresolved. CDR3 length: 14 residues. Germline-derived CDR1 and CDR2 are SQVTM and ANQGSEA. Deletions cut 5 bases from V and 1 base from J, with 11 bases between.

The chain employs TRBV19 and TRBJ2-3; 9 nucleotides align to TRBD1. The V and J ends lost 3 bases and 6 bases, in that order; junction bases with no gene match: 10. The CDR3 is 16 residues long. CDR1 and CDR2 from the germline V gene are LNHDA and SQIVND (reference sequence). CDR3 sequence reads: CASSMKRDRVRDTQYF. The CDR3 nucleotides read TGTGCCAGTAGTATGAAGAGGGACAGGGTCAGGGATACGCAGTATTTT.